Each of the 19 T cell receptor beta chains below was sequenced from the same sample in a study of blood T cell repertoires in COVID-19. Sequencing was performed with immunoSEQ multiplex PCR; in TCRdb, only in-frame clones are kept and a portion is missing. This sample has 200,000 to 250,000 clones, with approximately 85% found just once. Input material: peripheral blood. The receptors stem from a woman in her 70s with COVID-19, enrolled during active disease.

This clone was seen many times. The chain recombines TRBV5-4 with TRBJ2-7; D ambiguous. Germline CDR1 and CDR2: SGHNT and YYREEE (reference sequence). This CDR3 is 12 amino acids long. Between the trimmed V and J ends, which lost 0 bases and 4 bases, there was a span of 5 bases. The CDR3 bases are TGTGCCAGCAGCTTGGACGGGTACGAGCAGTACTTC. Its protein is CASSLDGYEQYF.

The chain couples TRBV28 to TRBJ1-2; D unclear. The CDR3 covers 12 residues. Germline loops: CDR1 MDHEN, CDR2 SYDVKM. V was shortened by 1 base and J by 8 bases, with 8 bases between the two germline ends. The CDR3 reads CASSLSGWGYTF. The CDR3 DNA sequence: TGTGCCAGCAGTTTATCCGGTTGGGGCTACACCTTC.

This clone was observed a handful of times. V gene TRBV3-1 (or the pseudogene TRBV3-2) combines with J gene TRBJ1-4; D call uncertain. Trimming pared 3 bases from V and 1 base from J, leaving 12 bases between. The CDR3 has 16 amino acids. Germline lookup yields CDR1 LGHDT and CDR2 YNNKEL (reference sequence). CDR3 sequence reads: CASSHRLRGTNEKLFF. CDR3 sequence (DNA): TGTGCCAGCAGCCACAGGTTACGGGGAACTAATGAAAAACTGTTTTTT.

J is TRBJ2-1 and V is TRBV28; D is perhaps TRBD1 (6 bases). The CDR3 has 14 amino acids. The V and J ends lost 6 bases and 2 bases respectively, with 11 bases between them. From germline, CDR1 is MDHEN and CDR2 SYDVKM. Here the CDR3 DNA reads TGTGCCAGCAGGGGCGGACAGACCTACAATGAGCAGTTCTTC. Translation gives CASRGGQTYNEQFF.

Turning to this clone: The same CDR3 can be traced to other DNA sequences in this sample. The chain is built from TRBV28 and TRBJ1-5; 7 bases agree with TRBD1. The CDR3 is 13 residues long. The germline V gene encodes CDR1 MDHEN and CDR2 SYDVKM. After removal of 6 bases from V and 7 bases from J, the junction contained 6 bases not matched to a gene. CDR3 sequence: CASRVTGNQPQHF. The DNA for the CDR3 is TGTGCCAGCAGAGTGACAGGGAACCAGCCCCAGCATTTT.

This clone was picked up a small number of times. The chain has TRBV5-1 and TRBJ2-7; no firm D call. Trimming removed 0 bases at V and 4 bases at J, with 11 bases between. Germline assignment: CDR1 SGHRS and CDR2 YFSETQ. The CDR3 sequence is 14 residues long. Written as DNA, the CDR3 is TGCGCCAGCAGCTTGGAGCCCCGTTCTTACGAGCAGTACTTC. Protein: CASSLEPRSYEQYF.

This clone was seen once. The V call is TRBV24-1, the J call TRBJ2-7, with TRBD2 matching over 10 bases. The CDR3 covers 14 residues. CDR1 is KGHDR and CDR2 is SFDVKD in the germline V gene. V shed 5 bases, J shed 5 bases, and the junction held 5 bases outside the gene matches. In DNA form, the CDR3 reads TGTGCCACCAGTGGGTCTAGCGGGAGTAACGAGCAGTACTTC. It yields the protein CATSGSSGSNEQYF.

The rearrangement joins TRBV5-4 to TRBJ2-3; unclear D gene. CDR1 is SGHNT, CDR2 YYREEE, per germline (reference sequence). This CDR3 region has 13 residues. Trimming took 9 bases from V and 4 from J, leaving 15 bases between them. The CDR3 region has the DNA TGTGCCATATCACGACTCCCCTCAGATACGCAGTATTTT. It yields the protein CAISRLPSDTQYF.

This CDR3 is CASSSTSGRSTDTQYF. As DNA, the CDR3 is TGTGCCAGCAGCTCGACTAGCGGGAGGAGCACAGATACGCAGTATTTT. The chain has TRBV7-9 and TRBJ2-3, with 13 bases aligning to TRBD2. With V trimmed by 4 bases and J by 0 bases, 1 base remained unmatched. The CDR3 runs to 16 residues. Germline loops: CDR1 SEHNR, CDR2 FQNEAQ (reference sequence).

This clone was counted a few times. CDR3 sequence (DNA): TGTGCCAGCAGCTCGTCGACAGGTGGCACCGGGGAGCTGTTTTTT. This translates into CASSSSTGGTGELFF. The chain employs TRBV5-4 and TRBJ2-2; D is perhaps TRBD1 (6 bases). From germline, CDR1 is SGHNT and CDR2 YYREEE (reference sequence). V dropped 3 bases and J dropped 4 bases, with 13 bases sitting between them. The CDR3 spans 15 residues.

This clone has only a few counts. This chain uses TRBV4-3 with TRBJ2-7, with 7 positions matching TRBD1. Trimming took 0 bases from V and 2 from J; bases not matched to a gene: 10. There are 17 residues in the CDR3. In germline, CDR1 is LGHNA, CDR2 YSLEER. Written as DNA, the CDR3 is TGCGCCAGCAGCCAAGAACTGAACAGGGGAATTCCCTACGAGCAGTACTTC. As protein: CASSQELNRGIPYEQYF.

The chain uses TRBV9 and TRBJ1-1, with D tentatively TRBD1 (6 bases). Germline V CDR1 and CDR2: SGDLS, YYNGEE. V was shortened by 0 bases and J by 0 bases, with 9 bases between the two germline ends. The CDR3 length is 15 residues. In nucleotides, the CDR3 is TGTGCCAGCAGCGTAGCAGGGGACATGAACACTGAAGCTTTCTTT. This sequence encodes CASSVAGDMNTEAFF.

CDR3 amino acids: CASSLGQGSVYEQYF. CDR3 coding DNA: TGCGCCAGCAGCCTGGGACAGGGTTCTGTCTACGAGCAGTACTTC. The chain combines TRBV5-1 with TRBJ2-7; 9 positions agree with TRBD1. The CDR3 contains 15 residues. CDR1 is SGHRS and CDR2 is YFSETQ in the germline V gene. Trimming at V came to 4 bases and at J to 3 bases, leaving 8 bases not matched to a gene.

The chain links TRBV10-3 to TRBJ2-5, with 10 bases fitting TRBD1. This CDR3 contains 15 residues. Per germline, CDR1 ENHRY and CDR2 SYGVKD. Trimming took 4 bases from V and 3 from J; bases not matched to a gene: 5. CDR3 nucleotides: TGTGCCATCAGTGGGGTGGGACAGGGGAAAGAGACCCAGTACTTC. It encodes CAISGVGQGKETQYF.

The gene calls are TRBV4-3 and TRBJ2-1; 7 bases match TRBD2. V shed 4 bases and J 8 bases; nucleotides not matched to a gene: 8. The CDR3 length is 14 residues. Germline V gene data show CDR1 as LGHNA and CDR2 as YSLEER. CDR3 nucleotide sequence: TGCGCCAGCAGCCCGGGAGGCACCGCGGATGAGCAGTTCTTC. Translation gives CASSPGGTADEQFF.

This chain uses TRBV7-2 with TRBJ2-1; TRBD2 might be the D (5 bases). V was trimmed by 5 bases and J by 8 bases, leaving 16 bases between them. This CDR3 has 14 residues. The germline CDR1 and CDR2 sequences are SGHTA and FQGNSA. The CDR3 nucleotides read TGTGCCAGCAGCCTCTCGAGAGGGATGTATGAGCAGTTCTTC. Residues: CASSLSRGMYEQFF.

J is TRBJ2-5 and V is TRBV5-1; maybe TRBD2 (6 bases). Germline V gene data show CDR1 as SGHRS and CDR2 as YFSETQ. This CDR3 comprises 16 residues. V lost 0 bases and J lost 5, with 17 bases in between. CDR3 region: CASSLAGDAAGETQYF. Here the CDR3 DNA reads TGCGCCAGCAGCTTGGCGGGGGACGCCGCGGGTGAGACCCAGTACTTC.

The chain carries TRBV27 and TRBJ2-1, with D unresolved. This CDR3 is built from 13 residues. The V and J ends lost 5 bases and 4 bases respectively, with 9 bases between them. Germline V gene data show CDR1 as MNHEY and CDR2 as SMNVEV (reference sequence). The CDR3 nucleotides read TGTGCCAGCAGTAGTCCAACATACAATGAGCAGTTCTTC. Protein: CASSSPTYNEQFF.

The chain carries TRBV19 and TRBJ1-2, with 7 bases matching TRBD1. The germline gives CDR1 LNHDA, CDR2 SQIVND (reference sequence). Trimming cost V 5 bases and J 6 bases; bases outside gene matches: 12. This CDR3 is built from 15 residues. The CDR3 reads CASSSYQNRGNGYTF. CDR3 in DNA: TGTGCCAGTAGTTCCTACCAAAACAGGGGTAATGGCTACACCTTC.